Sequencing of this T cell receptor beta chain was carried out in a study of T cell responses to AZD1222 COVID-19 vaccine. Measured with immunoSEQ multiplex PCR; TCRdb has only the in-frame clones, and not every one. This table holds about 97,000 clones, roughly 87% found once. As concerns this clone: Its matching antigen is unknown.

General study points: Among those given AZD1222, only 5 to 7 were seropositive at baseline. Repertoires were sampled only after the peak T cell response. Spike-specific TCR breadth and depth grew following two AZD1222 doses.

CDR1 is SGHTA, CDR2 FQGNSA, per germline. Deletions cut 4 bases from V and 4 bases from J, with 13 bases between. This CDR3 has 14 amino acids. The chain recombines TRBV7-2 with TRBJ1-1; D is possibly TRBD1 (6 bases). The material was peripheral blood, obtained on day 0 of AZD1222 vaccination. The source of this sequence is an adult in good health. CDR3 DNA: TGTGCCAGCAGCTCCCGGGACACCTCCACTGAAGCTTTCTTT. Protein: CASSSRDTSTEAFF.